A selection of T cell receptor beta chains follows, all from one sample in a study of T-cell reconstitution after alpha-beta-depleted transplantation in children. Each CDR3 protein is one row after TCRdb ran MiXCR on the PCR reads. The data show almost 500,000 distinct CDR3 sequences, 12% seen once. The sequencing here drew on PBMCs from the stem cell graft donor, taken from the stem cell graft. Receptors originate from a human donor who donated a stem cell graft to a child with combined immunodeficiency. CDR3s include the opening cysteine and the closing phenylalanine or tryptophan. A D gene is named only where the DNA matches it firmly. Some rows have no size entry. The others give once, few or many, or a class for an expanded clone.

length	V	size	D	J	CDR3	DNA
13	TRBV15	many	.	TRBJ2-7	CATSREIGLEQYF	TGTGCCACCAGCAGAGAAATCGGACTCGAGCAGTACTTC
15	TRBV15	few	.	TRBJ2-5	CATSRDRSRVQTQYF	TGTGCCACCAGCAGAGATCGATCGAGAGTTCAGACCCAGTACTTC
13	TRBV29-1	many	.	TRBJ2-3	CSVIRQGTDTQYF	TGCAGCGTGATTAGACAGGGCACAGATACGCAGTATTTT
14	TRBV6-1	.	TRBD2	TRBJ2-1	CASRQGLAHNEQFF	TGTGCCAGCAGGCAGGGACTAGCCCACAATGAGCAGTTCTTC
18	TRBV7-2	.	TRBD1	TRBJ2-7	CASSTRYTTGGIPKEQYF	TGTGCCAGCAGCACCCGATACACAACAGGGGGGATACCTAAGGAGCAGTACTTC
16	TRBV7-6	few	.	TRBJ1-3	CASSLRQVLSGNTIYF	TGTGCCAGCAGCTTACGCCAGGTCCTCTCTGGAAACACCATATATTTT
17	TRBV7-2	few	.	TRBJ2-5	CASSFKLMAEGRETQYF	TGTGCCAGCAGCTTCAAGCTTATGGCGGAGGGGCGGGAGACCCAGTACTTC
16	TRBV7-8	few	TRBD1	TRBJ1-4	CASSLAETGWSEKLFF	TGTGCCAGCAGCTTAGCGGAGACAGGGTGGAGTGAAAAACTGTTTTTT
17	TRBV29-1	many	.	TRBJ2-2	CSVAFTGVDSVLGELFF	TGCAGCGTTGCTTTTACCGGCGTGGATTCAGTGCTCGGGGAGCTGTTTTTT
14	TRBV6-2/TRBV6-3	.	.	TRBJ2-4	CASKQELAKNIQYF	TGTGCCAGTAAACAGGAGTTAGCCAAAAACATTCAGTACTTC
12	TRBV12-3/TRBV12-4	.	.	TRBJ2-3	CASRGSRDTQYF	TGTGCCAGCAGGGGGTCCAGAGATACGCAGTATTTT
13	TRBV10-3	.	TRBD2	TRBJ2-7	CAINGGTSNEQYF	TGTGCCATCAACGGGGGGACTAGCAACGAGCAGTACTTC
15	TRBV20-1	.	.	TRBJ2-3	CSAGDRPALGDTQYF	TGCAGTGCAGGTGACAGGCCCGCGTTAGGAGATACGCAGTATTTT
15	TRBV12-3/TRBV12-4	.	.	TRBJ1-5	CASSFTKGGNQPQHF	TGTGCCAGCAGTTTTACCAAAGGCGGCAATCAGCCCCAGCATTTT
15	TRBV19	.	TRBD1	TRBJ2-5	CASRSRTGARETQYF	TGTGCCAGTAGATCCCGGACAGGGGCTCGGGAGACCCAGTACTTC